This entry concerns a single TCR beta chain. The data were taken from a study of T cells in narcolepsy. V was trimmed by 4 bases and J by 2 bases, leaving 18 bases between them. The CDR3 is 16 residues long. Germline values: CDR1 SGHVS, CDR2 FQNEAQ. Sequenced by immunoSEQ multiplex PCR; TCRdb stores in-frame clones only, minus some. This table holds 12,000 or so clones, roughly 93% found once. The genes are TRBV7-8 and TRBJ2-7, with a weak D call TRBD1 (6 bases). This sequence originates from a human donor with narcolepsy. Sequenced input: CD45RA- memory CD4+ T cells from PBMCs. This CDR3 reads CASSSKSGHDTYEQYF. The CDR3 DNA reads as TGTGCCAGCAGCTCCAAGTCGGGACACGATACCTACGAGCAGTACTTC. Full variable domain (missing parts from reference TRBV7-8 and TRBJ2-7): GAGVSQSPRYKVAKRGQDVALRCDPISGHVSLFWYQQALGQGPEFLTYFQNEAQLDKSGLPSDRFFAERPEGSVSTLKIQRTQQEDSAVYLCASSSKSGHDTYEQYFGPGTRLTVT.